These T cell receptor beta chains were read from a single sample in a study of blood T cell repertoires in COVID-19. Profiling relied on immunoSEQ multiplex PCR, and the TCRdb table lists in-frame clones only, not all of them. The sample has tens of thousands of clones; 80% to 90% are singletons. Specimen: peripheral blood. All receptors come from a man older than 75 with COVID-19, enrolled during active disease. Both conserved end residues are part of each CDR3. D genes are given only for firm matches. Size is stated for part of the rows, as once, few or many counts, or as a class when the clone is expanded.

d_gene: -; j_gene: TRBJ1-2; len: 14; v_gene: TRBV14; abundance: -; CDR3nt: TGTGCCAGCAGGAAAGGCGGAACTAACTATGGCTACACCTTC; CDR3aa: CASRKGGTNYGYTF
d_gene: -; j_gene: TRBJ2-5; len: 16; v_gene: TRBV6-6; abundance: -; CDR3nt: TGTGCCAGCAGTTCCGCGGGACAGATGTACCAAGAGACCCAGTACTTC; CDR3aa: CASSSAGQMYQETQYF
d_gene: -; j_gene: TRBJ2-3; len: 16; v_gene: TRBV3-1/TRBV3-2; abundance: -; CDR3nt: TGTGCCAGCAGCCAAGATCTAGGGGTTGCCACAGATACGCAGTATTTT; CDR3aa: CASSQDLGVATDTQYF
d_gene: -; j_gene: TRBJ2-1; len: 12; v_gene: TRBV9; abundance: -; CDR3nt: TGTGCCAGCAGCCCCGACTCCCAGGGGCAGTTCTTC; CDR3aa: CASSPDSQGQFF
d_gene: -; j_gene: TRBJ2-6; len: 14; v_gene: TRBV5-4; abundance: -; CDR3nt: TGTGCCAGCAGTCCAGGGTTCGGGGCCAACGTCCTGACTTTC; CDR3aa: CASSPGFGANVLTF
d_gene: -; j_gene: TRBJ2-1; len: 11; v_gene: TRBV7-9; abundance: -; CDR3nt: TGTGCCAGCAGCTCTGGGGCCCCCCCGATCTTC; CDR3aa: CASSSGAPPIF
d_gene: -; j_gene: TRBJ2-5; len: 14; v_gene: TRBV5-1; abundance: -; CDR3nt: TGCGCCAGCAGCCGCTCGGGTAGGAGAGAGACCCAGTACTTC; CDR3aa: CASSRSGRRETQYF
d_gene: TRBD1; j_gene: TRBJ1-2; len: 14; v_gene: TRBV19; abundance: -; CDR3nt: TGTGCCAGTAGGCGGGACAGGGCTAACTATGGCTACACCTTC; CDR3aa: CASRRDRANYGYTF
d_gene: -; j_gene: TRBJ1-2; len: 14; v_gene: TRBV9; abundance: -; CDR3nt: TGTGCCAGCAGCTCCGGCCTTTTGAGGTATGGCTACACCTTC; CDR3aa: CASSSGLLRYGYTF
d_gene: -; j_gene: TRBJ2-7; len: 15; v_gene: TRBV7-2; abundance: -; CDR3nt: TGTGCCAGCAGCTTTGGGGGAGGCCTATCCTACGAGCAGTACTTC; CDR3aa: CASSFGGGLSYEQYF
d_gene: TRBD1; j_gene: TRBJ1-5; len: 20; v_gene: TRBV19; abundance: -; CDR3nt: TGTGCCAGTAAATGGGGACAGGGGGTGACCCCCTTCTATAGCAATCAGCCCCAGCATTTT; CDR3aa: CASKWGQGVTPFYSNQPQHF
d_gene: TRBD1; j_gene: TRBJ2-6; len: 17; v_gene: TRBV7-8; abundance: -; CDR3nt: TGTGCCAGCAGCCCCAGGGGGCTAGGTCCTGGGGCCAACGTCCTGACTTTC; CDR3aa: CASSPRGLGPGANVLTF
d_gene: -; j_gene: TRBJ2-3; len: 12; v_gene: TRBV3-1/TRBV3-2; abundance: few; CDR3nt: TGTGCCAGCAGCTTATTCACAGATACGCAGTATTTT; CDR3aa: CASSLFTDTQYF
d_gene: -; j_gene: TRBJ2-1; len: 14; v_gene: TRBV5-6; abundance: -; CDR3nt: TGTGCCAGCAGCGGAGGGGGGGTTTACAATGAGCAGTTCTTC; CDR3aa: CASSGGGVYNEQFF
d_gene: TRBD2; j_gene: TRBJ2-3; len: 19; v_gene: TRBV5-1; abundance: -; CDR3nt: TGCACCAGCAGCTTGGCTAGCGGGGGGTGGCCGGGACTTTCAGATACGCAGTATTTT; CDR3aa: CTSSLASGGWPGLSDTQYF
d_gene: TRBD1; j_gene: TRBJ1-2; len: 16; v_gene: TRBV15; abundance: once; CDR3nt: TGTGCCACCAGCAGAGAGGGGACAGGAGCCCTCTATGGCTACACCTTC; CDR3aa: CATSREGTGALYGYTF
d_gene: TRBD1; j_gene: TRBJ1-3; len: 13; v_gene: TRBV10-3; abundance: few; CDR3nt: TGTGCCATCAGTGGGTCTTACAGGACAGGGCTATATTTT; CDR3aa: CAISGSYRTGLYF
d_gene: -; j_gene: TRBJ2-2; len: 14; v_gene: TRBV28; abundance: -; CDR3nt: TGTGCCGCAAAGCCTCTAGTGGACACCGGGGAGCTGTTTTTT; CDR3aa: CAAKPLVDTGELFF
d_gene: TRBD1; j_gene: TRBJ1-2; len: 14; v_gene: TRBV7-2; abundance: few; CDR3nt: TGTGCCAGCCGTCAAGCCGGGACAGACTATGGCTACACCTTC; CDR3aa: CASRQAGTDYGYTF
d_gene: TRBD1; j_gene: TRBJ1-2; len: 14; v_gene: TRBV7-2; abundance: -; CDR3nt: TGTGCCAGCAGCCCGGGACAGGGGGACTATGGCTACACCTTC; CDR3aa: CASSPGQGDYGYTF
d_gene: TRBD1; j_gene: TRBJ1-1; len: 15; v_gene: TRBV12-5; abundance: -; CDR3nt: TGTGCTAGTGGTCCCGGACAGGGGGCCAACACTGAAGCTTTCTTT; CDR3aa: CASGPGQGANTEAFF
d_gene: -; j_gene: TRBJ1-2; len: 13; v_gene: TRBV27; abundance: -; CDR3nt: TGTGCCAGCAGTTACGACAATAACTATGGCTACACCTTC; CDR3aa: CASSYDNNYGYTF
d_gene: -; j_gene: TRBJ2-6; len: 15; v_gene: TRBV7-9; abundance: -; CDR3nt: TGTGCCAGCAGCTTCTCGGGAGCCGGGGCCAACGTCCTGACTTTC; CDR3aa: CASSFSGAGANVLTF
d_gene: TRBD1; j_gene: TRBJ1-5; len: 15; v_gene: TRBV2; abundance: -; CDR3nt: TGTGCCAGCAGTACCGGGACAGGGGGGAGTCAGCCCCAGCATTTT; CDR3aa: CASSTGTGGSQPQHF
d_gene: -; j_gene: TRBJ2-3; len: 13; v_gene: TRBV7-8; abundance: -; CDR3nt: TGTGCCAGCAGCTCGCAGGCCACAGATACGCAGTATTTT; CDR3aa: CASSSQATDTQYF
d_gene: -; j_gene: TRBJ2-7; len: 14; v_gene: TRBV18; abundance: -; CDR3nt: TGTGCCAGCTCACCTAGGGGAGGAACCTACGAGCAGTACTTC; CDR3aa: CASSPRGGTYEQYF
d_gene: -; j_gene: TRBJ2-5; len: 14; v_gene: TRBV5-4; abundance: -; CDR3nt: TGTGCCAGCAGCTTGTTCGACACCCGAGAGACCCAGTACTTC; CDR3aa: CASSLFDTRETQYF
d_gene: TRBD1; j_gene: TRBJ2-7; len: 13; v_gene: TRBV6-5; abundance: -; CDR3nt: TGTGCCAGCTTATCGGGACAGGGCTACGAGCAGTACTTC; CDR3aa: CASLSGQGYEQYF
d_gene: -; j_gene: TRBJ2-4; len: 16; v_gene: TRBV5-6; abundance: few; CDR3nt: TGTGCCAGCAGCAAACAGGGAGTTGGGGCCAAAAACATTCAGTACTTC; CDR3aa: CASSKQGVGAKNIQYF
d_gene: TRBD1; j_gene: TRBJ1-5; len: 16; v_gene: TRBV28; abundance: -; CDR3nt: TGTGCCAGCAGTTCCTCTTTAGACAGGGACTATCAGCCCCAGCATTTT; CDR3aa: CASSSSLDRDYQPQHF
d_gene: -; j_gene: TRBJ1-1; len: 13; v_gene: TRBV27; abundance: -; CDR3nt: TGTGCCAGCAGCCGATACAGGGACACTGAAGCTTTCTTT; CDR3aa: CASSRYRDTEAFF
d_gene: TRBD1; j_gene: TRBJ1-2; len: 15; v_gene: TRBV7-2; abundance: -; CDR3nt: TGTGCCAGCAGCCACCGGGACAGGGGATACTATGGCTACACCTTC; CDR3aa: CASSHRDRGYYGYTF
d_gene: -; j_gene: TRBJ1-3; len: 14; v_gene: TRBV6-2/TRBV6-3; abundance: -; CDR3nt: TGTGCCAGCAGTTCCGCAGGGACTGGAAACACCATATATTTT; CDR3aa: CASSSAGTGNTIYF
d_gene: TRBD1; j_gene: TRBJ1-1; len: 15; v_gene: TRBV7-9; abundance: -; CDR3nt: TGTGCCAGCAGTTCTTTGGACAGGCCAAACACTGAAGCTTTCTTT; CDR3aa: CASSSLDRPNTEAFF
d_gene: TRBD2; j_gene: TRBJ2-1; len: 16; v_gene: TRBV5-1; abundance: -; CDR3nt: TGCGCCAGCAGCGTTCGACTAGCGCCAGCCTACAATGAGCAGTTCTTC; CDR3aa: CASSVRLAPAYNEQFF
d_gene: -; j_gene: TRBJ2-5; len: 13; v_gene: TRBV7-3; abundance: -; CDR3nt: TGTGCCAGCAGCCCGGGAGAATTGGAGACCCAGTACTTC; CDR3aa: CASSPGELETQYF
d_gene: -; j_gene: TRBJ1-3; len: 15; v_gene: TRBV18; abundance: -; CDR3nt: TGTGCCAGCTCACCATACTCCGGCTCTGGAAACACCATATATTTT; CDR3aa: CASSPYSGSGNTIYF
d_gene: -; j_gene: TRBJ2-3; len: 14; v_gene: TRBV6-5; abundance: -; CDR3nt: TGTGCCAGCAGTTCGAGGCTTAGCACAGATACGCAGTATTTT; CDR3aa: CASSSRLSTDTQYF
d_gene: TRBD1; j_gene: TRBJ1-2; len: 16; v_gene: TRBV7-8; abundance: few; CDR3nt: TGTGCCAGCAGCTTGGGGGGGACAGGCGGAAGGTATGGCTACACCTTC; CDR3aa: CASSLGGTGGRYGYTF
d_gene: TRBD1; j_gene: TRBJ1-1; len: 16; v_gene: TRBV7-2; abundance: -; CDR3nt: TGTGCCAGCAGCTTAAGGACAGGGGGCCTGAACACTGAAGCTTTCTTT; CDR3aa: CASSLRTGGLNTEAFF
d_gene: -; j_gene: TRBJ1-6; len: 17; v_gene: TRBV7-3; abundance: -; CDR3nt: TGTGCCAGCAGCTTACTAGGGCGGACAGCTGGTAATTCACCCCTCCACTTT; CDR3aa: CASSLLGRTAGNSPLHF
d_gene: TRBD1; j_gene: TRBJ1-4; len: 13; v_gene: TRBV14; abundance: -; CDR3nt: TGTGCCAGCAGCCGACAGGGAGGCGAAAAACTGTTTTTT; CDR3aa: CASSRQGGEKLFF
d_gene: -; j_gene: TRBJ1-1; len: 14; v_gene: TRBV5-4; abundance: -; CDR3nt: TGTGCCAGCAGCTTTATGCAGGGGAACACTGAAGCTTTCTTT; CDR3aa: CASSFMQGNTEAFF
d_gene: -; j_gene: TRBJ2-7; len: 14; v_gene: TRBV3-1/TRBV3-2; abundance: -; CDR3nt: TGTGCCAGCAGCCCTCCGACAGGAAACTACGAGCAGTACTTC; CDR3aa: CASSPPTGNYEQYF
d_gene: -; j_gene: TRBJ2-2; len: 15; v_gene: TRBV6-2/TRBV6-3; abundance: few; CDR3nt: TGTGCCAGCAGTTTTTCGGGGACGAACACCGGGGAGCTGTTTTTT; CDR3aa: CASSFSGTNTGELFF
d_gene: TRBD2; j_gene: TRBJ2-1; len: 17; v_gene: TRBV19; abundance: -; CDR3nt: TGTGCCAGTAGTCCATACCCGCTAGCGGGCTCCTACAATGAGCAGTTCTTC; CDR3aa: CASSPYPLAGSYNEQFF
d_gene: TRBD1; j_gene: TRBJ2-1; len: 15; v_gene: TRBV5-8; abundance: once; CDR3nt: TGTGCCAGCAGCTGGACGGGACAGGGAATCCATGAGCAGTTCTTC; CDR3aa: CASSWTGQGIHEQFF
d_gene: -; j_gene: TRBJ1-6; len: 15; v_gene: TRBV2; abundance: -; CDR3nt: TGTGCCAGCAGTGAAGAGAGCTCCTATAATTCACCCCTCCACTTT; CDR3aa: CASSEESSYNSPLHF
d_gene: TRBD2; j_gene: TRBJ2-5; len: 13; v_gene: TRBV7-3; abundance: -; CDR3nt: TGTGCCAGCAGCTTAACCAGCGGGGGCCCACCGTACTTC; CDR3aa: CASSLTSGGPPYF
d_gene: -; j_gene: TRBJ1-2; len: 14; v_gene: TRBV18; abundance: -; CDR3nt: TGTGCCAGCTCAGCCGACAGGACCCACTATGGCTACACCTTC; CDR3aa: CASSADRTHYGYTF
d_gene: -; j_gene: TRBJ1-3; len: 16; v_gene: TRBV5-1; abundance: -; CDR3nt: TGCGCCAGCAGCTTGGAACGGGGGGCGGGAGGAAACACCATATATTTT; CDR3aa: CASSLERGAGGNTIYF
d_gene: TRBD1; j_gene: TRBJ2-7; len: 16; v_gene: TRBV10-3; abundance: -; CDR3nt: TGTGCCATCAGTGCCCCCGGGACAGCCGGCTCCTACGAGCAGTACTTC; CDR3aa: CAISAPGTAGSYEQYF
d_gene: -; j_gene: TRBJ1-5; len: 13; v_gene: TRBV6-6; abundance: few; CDR3nt: TGTGCCAGCAGTTACGGGCCCGTTGAGCCCCAGCATTTT; CDR3aa: CASSYGPVEPQHF
d_gene: TRBD1; j_gene: TRBJ2-2; len: 13; v_gene: TRBV20-1; abundance: -; CDR3nt: TGCAGTGCTAGTAAGGGGGCGACCGGGGAGCTGTTTTTT; CDR3aa: CSASKGATGELFF
d_gene: -; j_gene: TRBJ2-1; len: 11; v_gene: TRBV2; abundance: -; CDR3nt: TGTGCCAGCAGTGCGTCGAATGAGCAGTTCTTC; CDR3aa: CASSASNEQFF
d_gene: TRBD1; j_gene: TRBJ1-2; len: 15; v_gene: TRBV6-2/TRBV6-3; abundance: -; CDR3nt: TGTGCCAGCAGTCAGACAGGGGGCGTAATCCATGGCTACACCTTC; CDR3aa: CASSQTGGVIHGYTF
d_gene: TRBD2; j_gene: TRBJ2-3; len: 20; v_gene: TRBV4-1; abundance: once; CDR3nt: TGCGCCAGCAGCCAAGGGGCCCTGGTGAGGGCTAGCGGGGGGTCAGATACGCAGTATTTT; CDR3aa: CASSQGALVRASGGSDTQYF